Following are 28 T cell receptor beta chains from one sample sequenced in a study of blood T cell repertoires in COVID-19. The data were produced by immunoSEQ multiplex PCR, yet TCRdb's version contains in-frame clones alone and is incomplete. The data show over 250,000 clones, with roughly 91% seen just once and approximately 1.8% held by the top ten. The material sequenced was PBMCs or T cells enriched from blood (not recorded which). Receptors originate from an older woman who had recovered from COVID-19.

This rearrangement joins TRBV11-3 to TRBJ2-2, with 8 bases identical to TRBD1. The germline CDR1 and CDR2 sequences are SGHNT and YENEEA. This CDR3 has 18 residues. Trimming removed 6 bases from V and 0 bases from J; junction bases left unmatched: 12. CDR3 loop: CASSSAGGPGANTGELFF. DNA for the CDR3: TGTGCCAGCAGTTCAGCAGGGGGCCCAGGCGCGAACACCGGGGAGCTGTTTTTT. Filled out from reference TRBV11-3 and TRBJ2-2, the complete variable domain reads EAGVVQSPRYKIIEKKQPVAFWCNPISGHNTLYWYLQNLGQGPELLIRYENEEAVDDSQLPKDRFSAERLKGVDSTLKIQPAELGDSAVYLCASSSAGGPGANTGELFFGEGSRLTVL.

This clone was recorded once. This sequence joins TRBV4-1 and TRBJ1-4; 9 bases map to TRBD1. J was trimmed by 8 bases and V by 3 bases; bases with no gene match: 7. In germline, CDR1 is MGHRA, CDR2 YSYEKL. The CDR3 is 15 residues long. This CDR3 is CASSQPGQGEEKLFF. CDR3 nucleotide sequence: TGCGCCAGCAGCCAGCCGGGACAGGGTGAAGAAAAACTGTTTTTT.

This clone was counted a single time. CDR3 DNA: TGTGCCAGCATCGGGTTTGGGTCTGGAAACACCATATATTTT. Amino acid sequence: CASIGFGSGNTIYF. V and J are TRBV6-6 and TRBJ1-3; D ambiguous. Germline lookup yields CDR1 MNHNY and CDR2 SVGAGI (reference sequence). The V end was cut by 7 bases, the J end by 1 base, with 11 bases between. The CDR3 consists of 14 residues.

This clone was seen once. The chain recombines TRBV10-3 with TRBJ1-3; perhaps TRBD1 as D (5 bases). V lost 2 bases and J lost 4, with 18 bases in between. There are 17 residues in the CDR3. Germline CDR1 and CDR2: ENHRY and SYGVKD. The CDR3 here is CAISETRDRGFGNTIYF. The CDR3 DNA sequence: TGTGCCATCAGTGAGACACGCGACAGAGGATTCGGAAACACCATATATTTT.

The CDR3 DNA reads TGTGCCAGTAGTTCGCGACAGGGGGCAACTAATTCACCCCTCCACTTT. Protein product: CASSSRQGATNSPLHF. This sequence joins TRBV19 and TRBJ1-6; 10 bases align to TRBD1. V was clipped by 5 bases and J by 6 bases; unmatched bases: 7. The V gene's germline CDR1 is LNHDA and CDR2 SQIVND (reference sequence). The CDR3 spans 16 residues.

This chain links TRBV5-1 with TRBJ2-2; D perhaps matches TRBD1 (6 bases). This CDR3 has 14 residues. The germline CDR1 and CDR2 sequences are SGHRS and YFSETQ. Trimming stripped 0 bases from V and 4 bases from J, with 7 bases between. The CDR3 reads CASSLAGATGELFF. The CDR3 nucleotides are TGCGCCAGCAGCTTGGCAGGGGCCACCGGGGAGCTGTTTTTT.

This chain connects TRBV10-2 to TRBJ1-2; no firm D call. With 4 bases removed from V and 0 bases from J, the gap between germline ends came to 6 bases. Germline CDR1 reads WSHSY; CDR2 reads SAAADI. The CDR3 length is 13 residues. The CDR3 loop reads CASSGNSNYGYTF. The CDR3 coding sequence is TGCGCCAGCAGTGGCAACTCTAACTATGGCTACACCTTC.

Concerning this clone: At the DNA level, this CDR3 is encoded by other sequences in the same sample as well. This rearrangement joins TRBV5-1 to TRBJ1-1; possible D gene TRBD1, 6 bases. V was clipped by 0 bases and J by 0 bases, with 6 bases between them. The CDR3 has 14 amino acids. Per germline, CDR1 SGHRS and CDR2 YFSETQ. CDR3 nucleotide sequence: TGCGCCAGCAGCTTGGGACAGGTGAACACTGAAGCTTTCTTT. As protein: CASSLGQVNTEAFF.

The chain combines TRBV6-4 with TRBJ2-7, with 7 nucleotides matching TRBD2. Germline CDR1 is MRHNA and CDR2 is SNTAGT. V trimming: 6 bases; J trimming: 0 bases; junction bases outside the gene matches: 5. The CDR3 covers 14 residues. This chain's CDR3 is CASSPTSSSYEQYF. CDR3 DNA sequence: TGTGCCAGCAGCCCGACTAGCAGCTCCTACGAGCAGTACTTC.

J is TRBJ1-1 and V is TRBV19; 7 bases fit TRBD1. With 7 bases clipped from V and 1 base from J, the junction kept 6 bases outside the gene matches. CDR3 length: 14 amino acids. Germline-derived CDR1 and CDR2 are LNHDA and SQIVND (reference sequence). Written as DNA, the CDR3 is TGTGCCAGTAACCGTAACAGGGGGAACACTGAAGCTTTCTTT. Its protein is CASNRNRGNTEAFF.

This clone was recorded a few times. Additional DNA sequences in this sample encode the identical CDR3. The CDR3 bases are TGTGCCACCAGCCGGGACAGGGTGGGCTACGAGCAGTACTTC. The encoded protein is CATSRDRVGYEQYF. The chain couples TRBV15 to TRBJ2-7; 9 bases match TRBD1. CDR3 length: 14 amino acids. The junction had 5 bases not matched to a gene; V was cut back by 5 bases and J by 3 bases. Germline lookup yields CDR1 LNHNV and CDR2 YYDKDF (reference sequence).

V and J are TRBV2 and TRBJ1-1; TRBD1 matches 7 bases. V lost 9 bases to trimming and J lost 2 bases; unmatched junction nucleotides: 9. The CDR3 extends over 14 amino acids. Per germline, CDR1 SNHLY and CDR2 FYNNEI. The CDR3 coding sequence is TGTGCCAGAACAGGGGTGGACGCTAACACTGAAGCTTTCTTT. It codes for CARTGVDANTEAFF.

The V and J genes are TRBV9 and TRBJ1-1, with D possibly matching TRBD1 (6 bases). The CDR3 sequence is 14 residues long. The V gene's germline CDR1 is SGDLS and CDR2 YYNGEE. The germline V and J ends were trimmed by 4 bases and 6 bases, with 16 bases remaining between them. The chain's CDR3 is CASSMGAPGSEAFF. In DNA, the CDR3 is TGTGCCAGCAGCATGGGGGCCCCTGGGTCTGAAGCTTTCTTT.

In DNA, the CDR3 is TGCGCCAGCAGCGTGGTGGGAGCGGCATCTAGCACAGATACGCAGTATTTT. This encodes CASSVVGAASSTDTQYF. The rearrangement links TRBV5-1 to TRBJ2-3, with TRBD2 as a possible D gene (5 bases). The CDR3 is made up of 17 amino acids. CDR1 is SGHRS and CDR2 is YFSETQ in the germline V gene. V lost 4 bases to trimming and J lost 0 bases, with 18 bases between them.

CDR3 nucleotides: TGTGCCAGCAGCTTTACGGGAGCTGGGCTTAAGGGCACAGATACGCAGTATTTT. Its protein product is CASSFTGAGLKGTDTQYF. The chain recombines TRBV7-9 with TRBJ2-3; D perhaps matches TRBD2 (6 bases). The CDR3 is made up of 18 amino acids. CDR1 is SEHNR, CDR2 FQNEAQ, per germline (reference sequence). Between the trimmed V and J ends, which lost 3 bases and 1 base, there was a span of 20 bases.

This chain joins TRBV5-1 and TRBJ1-2; TRBD1 aligns across 9 bases. Trimming took 4 bases from V and 8 from J; bases not matched to a gene: 6. The CDR3 has 13 amino acids. Germline assignment: CDR1 SGHRS and CDR2 YFSETQ. CDR3 nucleotide sequence: TGCGCCAGCAGCCCGGGACAGGGAGACGGCTACACCTTC. It codes for CASSPGQGDGYTF. The variable domain in full, completed from reference TRBV5-1 and TRBJ1-2, reads KAGVTQTPRYLIKTRGQQVTLSCSPISGHRSVSWYQQTPGQGLQFLFEYFSETQRNKGNFPGRFSGRQFSNSRSEMNVSTLELGDSALYLCASSPGQGDGYTFGSGTRLTVV.

The rearrangement links TRBV5-1 to TRBJ1-4, with TRBD1 matching over 7 bases. Germline trimming cut 2 bases from V and 5 bases from J; bases unmatched to any gene: 3. The CDR3 is 14 amino acids. The V gene's germline CDR1 is SGHRS and CDR2 YFSETQ. The CDR3 DNA reads as TGCGCCAGCAGCTTTCGACAGGGCAATGAAAAACTGTTTTTT. It is translated as CASSFRQGNEKLFF.

The rearrangement joins TRBV2 to TRBJ2-2; 11 bases match TRBD2. Germline V CDR1 and CDR2: SNHLY, FYNNEI. Germline trimming cut 7 bases from V and 3 bases from J; bases unmatched to any gene: 4. The CDR3 contains 15 residues. The CDR3 nucleotides read TGTGCCAGCAAGGGACTAGCGGATTACACCGGGGAGCTGTTTTTT. Residues: CASKGLADYTGELFF.

The chain recombines TRBV5-1 with TRBJ1-4; 8 bases are shared with TRBD1. There are 15 residues in the CDR3. Germline CDR1 and CDR2: SGHRS and YFSETQ. Unmatched junction bases numbered 9, after V lost 4 bases and J lost 7 bases. The CDR3 coding sequence is TGCGCCAGCAGCCCATCCGGGACAGGCGGTGAAAAACTGTTTTTT. Translated, it gives CASSPSGTGGEKLFF.

The J gene is TRBJ2-3, the V gene TRBV5-1; D is unclear. The CDR3 loop spans 13 amino acids. With 4 bases removed from V and 3 bases from J, the gap between germline ends came to 9 bases. The germline gives CDR1 SGHRS, CDR2 YFSETQ. The CDR3 bases are TGCGCCAGCAGCCCGCGACTGACAGATACGCAGTATTTT. It yields the protein CASSPRLTDTQYF. The whole variable domain, filled in from reference TRBV5-1 and TRBJ2-3, reads KAGVTQTPRYLIKTRGQQVTLSCSPISGHRSVSWYQQTPGQGLQFLFEYFSETQRNKGNFPGRFSGRQFSNSRSEMNVSTLELGDSALYLCASSPRLTDTQYFGPGTRLTVL.

This chain connects TRBV7-8 to TRBJ2-1; the match to TRBD2 covers 14 bases. The germline V gene encodes CDR1 SGHVS and CDR2 FQNEAQ. With 2 bases clipped from V and 7 bases from J, the junction kept 4 bases outside the gene matches. The CDR3 totals 16 residues. CDR3 in amino acids: CASSLTGLAGVNEQFF. The CDR3 region has the DNA TGTGCCAGCAGCTTAACGGGACTAGCGGGGGTGAATGAGCAGTTCTTC.

This clone has just a few counts. J is TRBJ2-7 and V is TRBV15, with TRBD1 matching 9 bases. Trimming took 1 base from V and 4 from J; bases not matched to a gene: 2. The CDR3 sequence is 14 residues long. Germline V gene data show CDR1 as LNHNV and CDR2 as YYDKDF (reference sequence). As DNA, the CDR3 is TGTGCCACCAGCAGAGTGGGACAGGGTTACGAGCAGTACTTC. Protein sequence: CATSRVGQGYEQYF.

This chain connects TRBV28 to TRBJ1-1; TRBD1 matches at 7 bases. CDR1 is MDHEN and CDR2 is SYDVKM in the germline V gene. The CDR3 runs 13 residues. J lost 5 bases, V lost 9 bases, and 9 bases had no gene match. This CDR3 is CASTGQVRTEAFF. The CDR3 DNA sequence: TGTGCCAGTACCGGACAGGTGCGGACTGAAGCTTTCTTT.

The chain has TRBV7-3 and TRBJ2-1; maybe TRBD2 (6 bases). Deletions cut 3 bases from V and 5 bases from J, with 14 bases between. The CDR3 sequence is 15 residues long. CDR1 is SGHTA, CDR2 FQGTGA, per germline. CDR3 in amino acids: CASSLVAGPDNEQFF. The CDR3, as DNA: TGTGCCAGCAGCTTGGTGGCGGGACCAGACAATGAGCAGTTCTTC.

The chain combines TRBV5-5 with TRBJ2-1; D is undetermined. From germline, CDR1 is SGHKS and CDR2 YYEKEE (reference sequence). V lost 3 bases to trimming and J lost 4 bases, with 14 bases between them. The CDR3 consists of 15 residues. CDR3 coding DNA: TGTGCCAGCAGCTACGACAACTTGCCGTACAATGAGCAGTTCTTC. The encoded protein is CASSYDNLPYNEQFF.

This rearrangement joins TRBV5-1 to TRBJ1-5; D is possibly TRBD1 (5 bases). The length of the CDR3 is 15 residues. The germline gives CDR1 SGHRS, CDR2 YFSETQ. V shed 4 bases and J shed 1 base, with 12 bases lying between them. The CDR3 DNA sequence: TGCGCCAGCAGCCTCCTGGGGGGGAGCAATCAGCCCCAGCATTTT. It codes for CASSLLGGSNQPQHF.

The genes are TRBV5-5 and TRBJ1-2, with D possibly matching TRBD1 (6 bases). The V gene lost 4 bases and the J gene lost 4 bases, with 11 bases spanning the gap. The germline gives CDR1 SGHKS, CDR2 YYEKEE (reference sequence). The CDR3 sequence is 13 residues long. CDR3 sequence reads: CASSPDRAYGYTF. CDR3 nucleotides: TGTGCCAGCAGCCCGGACAGAGCCTATGGCTACACCTTC.

The rearrangement uses TRBV5-5 and TRBJ2-5; D remains unclear. Trimming pared 7 bases from V and 4 bases from J, leaving 14 bases between. The CDR3 is made up of 13 amino acids. CDR1 SGHKS and CDR2 YYEKEE come from the germline V gene (reference sequence). Here the CDR3 reads CASCWRPGETQYF. The CDR3 DNA follows: TGTGCCAGCTGCTGGCGGCCCGGAGAGACCCAGTACTTC. Using reference TRBV5-5 and TRBJ2-5 for the parts outside the CDR3, the full variable domain is DAGVTQSPTHLIKTRGQQVTLRCSPISGHKSVSWYQQVLGQGPQFIFQYYEKEERGRGNFPDRFSARQFPNYSSELNVNALLLGDSALYLCASCWRPGETQYFGPGTRLLVL.